The rows below give T cell receptor beta chains drawn from one sample of a study of blood T cell repertoires in COVID-19. Only in-frame clones appear in the TCRdb table, and some are missing; sequencing was by immunoSEQ multiplex PCR. This table has fewer than 300,000 clones, about 80% appearing once. Sequencing was done on a sample of peripheral blood. The receptor source for this set is a human donor in a cohort sampled during active COVID-19. The conserved cysteine and the conserved F or W are not part of the CDR3 here.

TRBV4-2,ASSQAGGDTEAF
TRBV19,ASSPRLAGDSYEQY
TRBV6-5,ASSLSGGANSPLH
TRBV5-1,ASSRETLAGGPFIPEQY
TRBV19,ASSIGTGNTGELF
TRBV18,ASSPSGRTGTDTQY
TRBV29-1,SVEYYYGYT
TRBV28,ASSFLAGGNNEQF
TRBV28,ASTKDGQGIKARIYGYT
TRBV2,ASSGAGRTEAF
TRBV7-2,ASSLDYGAYGYT
TRBV7-6,ASSFSLNTSDYEQY
TRBV5-1,ASSPIPARGGETQY
TRBV5-5,ASSSQGRPYEQY
TRBV6-1,ASSEGQTLSYEQY
TRBV7-6,ASSFFEGQHTEAF
TRBV6-5,ASKQEGEGEQY
TRBV4-1,ASSLRGSGMDEKLF
TRBV6-5,ASRNKASGRGEQY
TRBV5-1,ASSLGPNRVDQPQH
TRBV7-9,ASSVSGRAQDTQY
TRBV29-1,SVAGDEQY
TRBV7-2,ASSLHPGTGELF
TRBV7-8,ASSLGQGSYEKLF
TRBV11-2,ASSLGGDNQPQH
TRBV10-3,AVRDRTNTEAF
TRBV3-1/TRBV3-2,ASSFLAGAINEQF
TRBV5-1,ASSVQAGGNNEQF
TRBV19,ASRMKGAVHEQY
TRBV29-1,SVTGTITYEQY
TRBV19,ASSVGGQPDYEQY
TRBV28,ASYVRGIEAF
TRBV7-2,ASSSQGRSNQPQH
TRBV3-1/TRBV3-2,ASSQGQAGHSNQPQH
TRBV18,ASSPDAGSSYEQY
TRBV6-2/TRBV6-3,ASSSRKEGPNQPQH
TRBV9,ASSVGSGGRGDTQY
TRBV29-1,SVQGIGSGNTIY
TRBV10-3,ATQSDSTPVTGELF
TRBV6-2/TRBV6-3,ASSWDSSSYNEQF
TRBV3-1/TRBV3-2,ASSQQGARTEAF
TRBV7-2,ASRDSGAGTDTQY
TRBV6-1,AVGQGTYEQY
TRBV9,ASTLRSGWNQPQH
TRBV18,ASSLDRVHEQY
TRBV10-3,AISDSGSSSTDTQY
TRBV7-2,ASSPSLLAGGRGQY
TRBV6-5,ASSRTGGTPY
TRBV6-5,ASKDSGTFADTQY
TRBV2,ASSSKGMGRGNSPLH
TRBV5-6,ASSLVGQLGSNEKLF